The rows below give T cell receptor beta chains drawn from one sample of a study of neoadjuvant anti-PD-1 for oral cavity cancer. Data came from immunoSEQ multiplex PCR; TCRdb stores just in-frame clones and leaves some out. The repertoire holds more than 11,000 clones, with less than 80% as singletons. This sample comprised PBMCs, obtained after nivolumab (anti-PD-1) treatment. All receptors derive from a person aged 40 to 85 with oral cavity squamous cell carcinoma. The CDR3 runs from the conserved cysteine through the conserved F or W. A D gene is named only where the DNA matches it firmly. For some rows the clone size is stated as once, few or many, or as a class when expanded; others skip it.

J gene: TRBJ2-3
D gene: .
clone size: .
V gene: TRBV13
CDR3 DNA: TGTGCCAGTAAATCGGGACACCTCACAGATACGCAGTATTTT
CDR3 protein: CASKSGHLTDTQYF

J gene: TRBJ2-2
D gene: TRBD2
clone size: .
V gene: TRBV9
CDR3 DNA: TGTGCCAGCAGCGTAGCGGCAAGAGCGGGAGGGAACACCGGGGAGCTGTTTTTT
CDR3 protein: CASSVAARAGGNTGELFF

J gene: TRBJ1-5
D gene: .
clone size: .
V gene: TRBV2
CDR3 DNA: TGTGCCAGCGGACCTAGCAATCAGCCCCAGCATTTT
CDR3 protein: CASGPSNQPQHF

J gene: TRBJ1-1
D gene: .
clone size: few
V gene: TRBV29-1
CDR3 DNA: TGCAGCGCCCACAGGGTAGGGACTGAAGCTTTCTTT
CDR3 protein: CSAHRVGTEAFF

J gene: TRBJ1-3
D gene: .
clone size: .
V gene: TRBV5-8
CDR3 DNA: TGTGCCAGCAGCTTCCTACAGGGAAACACCATATATTTT
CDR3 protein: CASSFLQGNTIYF

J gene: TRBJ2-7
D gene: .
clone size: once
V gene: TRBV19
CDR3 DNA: TGTGCCAGTAGTGCCTCGGGACTTCACTACGAGCAGTACTTC
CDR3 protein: CASSASGLHYEQYF

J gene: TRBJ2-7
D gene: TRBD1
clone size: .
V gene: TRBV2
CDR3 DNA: TGTGCCAGCAGTGTGACAGGGGGGACCTACGAGCAGTACTTC
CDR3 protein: CASSVTGGTYEQYF

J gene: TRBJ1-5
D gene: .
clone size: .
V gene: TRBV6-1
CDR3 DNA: TGTGCCAGCAGTCAGACAGTTAGCAATCAGCCCCAGCATTTT
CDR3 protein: CASSQTVSNQPQHF

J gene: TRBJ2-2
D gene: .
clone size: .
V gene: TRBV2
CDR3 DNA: TGTGCCAGCAGCATGGGTCGGGGCCCCGGGGAGCTGTTTTTT
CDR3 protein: CASSMGRGPGELFF

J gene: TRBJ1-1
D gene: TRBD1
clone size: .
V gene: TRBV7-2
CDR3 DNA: TGTGCCAGCAGCTTAGTCGGAGTGGACAGGGGTAATGAAGCTTTCTTT
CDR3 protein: CASSLVGVDRGNEAFF

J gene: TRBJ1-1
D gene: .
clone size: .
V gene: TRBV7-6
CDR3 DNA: TGTGCCAGCAGCTTAGCCCCCCGGGATGAAGCTTTCTTT
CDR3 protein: CASSLAPRDEAFF

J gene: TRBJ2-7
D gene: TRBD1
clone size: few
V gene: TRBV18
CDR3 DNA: TGTGCCAGCTCACTAGGACAGGGCTACGAGCAGTACTTC
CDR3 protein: CASSLGQGYEQYF

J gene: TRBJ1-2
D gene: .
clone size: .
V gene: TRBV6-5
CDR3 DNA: TGTGCCAGCCCCTGGAGGGTGTGGGGCTACACCTTC
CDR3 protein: CASPWRVWGYTF

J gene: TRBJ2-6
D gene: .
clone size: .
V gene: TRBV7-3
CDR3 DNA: TGTGCCAGCAGCCTGGGAGGAGCTGGGGCCAACGTCCTGACTTTC
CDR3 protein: CASSLGGAGANVLTF

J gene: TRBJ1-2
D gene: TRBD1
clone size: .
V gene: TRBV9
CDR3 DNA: TGTGCCAGCAGCGGTTGGCAGGGGGATTCCTATGGCTACACCTTC
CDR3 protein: CASSGWQGDSYGYTF

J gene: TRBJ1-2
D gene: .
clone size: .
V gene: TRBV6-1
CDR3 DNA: TGTGCCAGCAGTCTACAGGCTGTCGGCTACACCTTC
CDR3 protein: CASSLQAVGYTF

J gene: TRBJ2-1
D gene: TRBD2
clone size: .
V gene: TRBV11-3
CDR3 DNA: TGTGCCAGCAGCCCAGGACTAGCGGGAAATGAGCAGTTCTTC
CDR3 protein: CASSPGLAGNEQFF

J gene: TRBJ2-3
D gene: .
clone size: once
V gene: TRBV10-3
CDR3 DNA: TGTGCCACCCTCCCCGGAGCCACAGATACGCAGTATTTT
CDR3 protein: CATLPGATDTQYF

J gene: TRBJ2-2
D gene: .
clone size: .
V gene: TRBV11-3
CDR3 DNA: TGTGCCAGCAGCTTCCGAACCGGGGAGCTGTTTTTT
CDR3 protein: CASSFRTGELFF

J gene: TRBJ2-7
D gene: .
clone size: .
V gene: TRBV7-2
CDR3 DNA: TGTGCCAGCAGCTTAGCGACAGGCACCTACGAGCAGTACTTC
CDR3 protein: CASSLATGTYEQYF

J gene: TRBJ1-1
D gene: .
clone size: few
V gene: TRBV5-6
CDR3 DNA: TGTGCCAGCAGCCCAGGGGTGCGGTACACTGAAGCTTTCTTT
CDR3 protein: CASSPGVRYTEAFF

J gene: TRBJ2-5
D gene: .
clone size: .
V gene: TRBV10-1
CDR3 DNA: TGCGCCAGCAGTGACGACGGGTGGCAAGAGACCCAGTACTTC
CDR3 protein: CASSDDGWQETQYF

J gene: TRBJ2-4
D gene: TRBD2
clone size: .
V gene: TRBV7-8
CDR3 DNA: TGTGCCAGCAGCTTAACAGCGGGAGGGCCTCTGGCCAAAAACATTCAGTACTTC
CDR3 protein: CASSLTAGGPLAKNIQYF

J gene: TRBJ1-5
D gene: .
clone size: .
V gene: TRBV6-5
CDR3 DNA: TGTGCCAGCAGTTACTCCGGGCTGGCCGGCAATCAGCCCCAGCATTTT
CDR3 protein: CASSYSGLAGNQPQHF

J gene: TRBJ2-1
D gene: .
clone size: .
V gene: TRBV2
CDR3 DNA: TGTGCCAGCAGTGGCGGCGCCACCTACAATGAGCAGTTCTTC
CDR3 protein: CASSGGATYNEQFF

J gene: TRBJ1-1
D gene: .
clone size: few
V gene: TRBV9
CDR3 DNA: TGTGCCAGCAGCGTAGGGCCGCAGCACGACACTGAAGCTTTCTTT
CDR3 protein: CASSVGPQHDTEAFF

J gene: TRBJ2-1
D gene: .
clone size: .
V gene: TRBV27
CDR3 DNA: TGTGCCAGCAGTTTGCGGGTTTTGAATGAGCAGTTCTTC
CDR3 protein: CASSLRVLNEQFF

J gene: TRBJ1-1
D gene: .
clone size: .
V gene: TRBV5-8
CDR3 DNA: TGTGCCAGCAGCTTGGGATGGGGGAACACTGAAGCTTTCTTT
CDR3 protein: CASSLGWGNTEAFF

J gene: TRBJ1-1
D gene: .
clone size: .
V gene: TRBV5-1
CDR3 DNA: TGCGCCAGCAGCCCCGGACAGATGAACACTGAAGCTTTCTTT
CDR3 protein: CASSPGQMNTEAFF

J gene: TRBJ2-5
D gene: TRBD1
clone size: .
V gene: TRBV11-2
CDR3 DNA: TGTGCCAGCAGCCCCATCGGACAGGGCGGTTCAGAGACCCAGTACTTC
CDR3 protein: CASSPIGQGGSETQYF

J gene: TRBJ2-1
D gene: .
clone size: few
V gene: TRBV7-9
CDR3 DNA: TGTGCCAGCAGCTTAGATTACAATGAGCAGTTCTTC
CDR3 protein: CASSLDYNEQFF

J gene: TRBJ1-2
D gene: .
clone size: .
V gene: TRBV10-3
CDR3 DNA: TGTGCCATCAGTGAGTCGGAGGATGGGTATGGCTACACCTTC
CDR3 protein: CAISESEDGYGYTF

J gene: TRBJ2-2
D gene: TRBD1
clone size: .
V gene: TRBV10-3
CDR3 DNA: TGTGCCATCAGTGATGAAGGGGACAGGCCGTCCCGCCGACTGACCGGGGAGCTGTTTTTT
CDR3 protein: CAISDEGDRPSRRLTGELFF

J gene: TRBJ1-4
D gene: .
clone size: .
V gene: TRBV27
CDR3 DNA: TGTGCCAGCAGTCACGGGTCATCTTTGGGGTCGGATGAAAAACTGTTTTTT
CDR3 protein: CASSHGSSLGSDEKLFF

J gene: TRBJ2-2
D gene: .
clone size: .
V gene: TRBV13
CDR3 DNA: TGTGCCAGCAGCTTAGGCCTAAGTACCGGGGAGCTGTTTTTT
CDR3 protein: CASSLGLSTGELFF